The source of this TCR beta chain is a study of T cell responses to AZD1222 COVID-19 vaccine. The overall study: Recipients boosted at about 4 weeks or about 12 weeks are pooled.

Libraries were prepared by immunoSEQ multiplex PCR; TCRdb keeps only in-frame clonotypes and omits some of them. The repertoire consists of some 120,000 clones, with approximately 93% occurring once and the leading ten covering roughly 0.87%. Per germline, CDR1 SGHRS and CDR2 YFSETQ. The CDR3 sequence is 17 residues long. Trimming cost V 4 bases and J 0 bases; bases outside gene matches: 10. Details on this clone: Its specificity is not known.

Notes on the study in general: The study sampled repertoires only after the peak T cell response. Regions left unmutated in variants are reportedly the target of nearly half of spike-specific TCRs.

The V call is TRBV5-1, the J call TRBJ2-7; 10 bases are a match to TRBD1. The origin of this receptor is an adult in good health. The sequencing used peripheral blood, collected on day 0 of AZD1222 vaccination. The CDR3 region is CASSPQPRTGGSYEQYF. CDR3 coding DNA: TGCGCCAGCAGCCCACAGCCCCGGACAGGGGGCTCCTACGAGCAGTACTTC.